The 27 T cell receptor beta chains in this list originate from one sample, sequenced in a study of shared clonotypes between healthy human individuals. Produced via immunoSEQ multiplex PCR; TCRdb's table is partial and in-frame only. The sample yields about half a million clones, roughly 78% seen once. Sequencing was carried out using PBMCs. All receptors come from a woman aged 40 to 49 in good health. Some clones in this sample may be carry-over from other donors' samples.

This clone was detected only once. The V gene is TRBV28, the J gene TRBJ2-7; 11 bases line up with TRBD1. With 4 bases clipped from V and 3 bases from J, the junction kept 5 bases outside the gene matches. Germline V gives CDR1 MDHEN, CDR2 SYDVKM. The CDR3 has 15 amino acids. DNA of the CDR3: TGTGCCAGCAGTTCGGGAGGGACAGGGGGCTACGAGCAGTACTTC. It specifies CASSSGGTGGYEQYF.

The chain uses TRBV21-1 and TRBJ1-5; the D call in the table, TRBD1, was not verified against the DNA. TRBV21-1 is tagged as a pseudogene. CDR3 length equals 18 residues. This CDR3 is CASSKGGTGSNCNQPQHF. Written as DNA, the CDR3 is TGTGCCAGCAGCAAAGGGGGGACAGGGTCGAATTGCAATCAGCCCCAGCATTTT.

This clone was observed many times. The chain joins TRBV5-1 to TRBJ2-1; D remains unclear. The CDR3 length is 15 residues. Germline CDR1 SGHRS, CDR2 YFSETQ. V was trimmed by 5 bases and J by 0 bases, leaving 12 bases between them. The CDR3: CASSGSGPSYNEQFF. The CDR3 coding sequence is TGCGCCAGCAGTGGGTCTGGACCCTCCTACAATGAGCAGTTCTTC.

Only a few counts were recorded for this clone. The chain employs TRBV2 and TRBJ1-6; D is ambiguous. The CDR3 covers 14 residues. V was cut by 5 bases and J by 0 bases, with 5 bases left in between. Germline values: CDR1 SNHLY, CDR2 FYNNEI. CDR3: CASSRYSYNSPLHF. CDR3 DNA sequence: TGTGCCAGCAGTCGATACTCCTATAATTCACCCCTCCACTTT.

About this clone itself: Germline is not matched at one junction end, which may reflect a read error. This rearrangement joins TRBV28 to TRBJ2-7; TRBD1 agrees at 7 bases. Germline assignment: CDR1 MDHEN and CDR2 SYDVKM. This CDR3 contains 14 residues. The CDR3, as DNA: TGTGCCAGCAGGCCCACAGGGGCCGAGCCTCTGGGGAACTTC. Encoded protein: CASRPTGAEPLGNF.

This chain joins TRBV19 and TRBJ1-1; possible D gene TRBD1, 5 bases. CDR3 length equals 14 residues. Germline assignment: CDR1 LNHDA and CDR2 SQIVND (reference sequence). Trimming took off 6 bases at V and 6 bases at J, with 17 bases between the two ends. CDR3 sequence: CASSAQGRGAEAFF. DNA of the CDR3: TGTGCCAGTAGCGCCCAGGGTAGAGGAGCTGAAGCTTTCTTT.

V is TRBV4-1 and J is TRBJ2-5, with TRBD1 matching over 7 bases. V shed 6 bases and J 5 bases; nucleotides not matched to a gene: 6. Germline lookup yields CDR1 MGHRA and CDR2 YSYEKL. This CDR3 has 13 residues. CDR3 nucleotides: TGCGCCAGCAGTCGACAGGGTTTCGAGACCCAGTACTTC. Amino acids: CASSRQGFETQYF.

In nucleotides, the CDR3 is TGTGCCAGCAGTGAGCGGGGAGGGCCCCAAGAGACCCAGTACTTC. Translation gives CASSERGGPQETQYF. This chain connects TRBV25-1 to TRBJ2-5, with 7 positions matching TRBD2. Germline-derived CDR1 and CDR2 are MGHDK and SYGVNS. Trimming at V came to 3 bases and at J to 1 base, leaving 5 bases not matched to a gene. The CDR3 spans 15 residues.

The sample holds one count of this clone. The V gene is TRBV28, the J gene TRBJ2-1, with 10 bases identical to TRBD2. Germline-derived CDR1 and CDR2 are MDHEN and SYDVKM. CDR3 size: 19 residues. J gave up 6 bases and V 4 bases, and 18 bases lay outside the gene matches. The CDR3: CASSSSRGLRLAGVNEQFF. The DNA for the CDR3 is TGTGCCAGCAGTTCGTCACGGGGGCTACGGCTAGCGGGAGTCAATGAGCAGTTCTTC.

CDR3 amino acids: CASSPPGGYSSGNTIYF. The DNA of the CDR3 is TGTGCCAGCAGCCCCCCCGGAGGCTACAGCTCTGGAAACACCATATATTTT. V gene TRBV28 combines with J gene TRBJ1-3; D is unclear. Germline lookup yields CDR1 MDHEN and CDR2 SYDVKM. The CDR3 has 17 residues. Trimming removed 6 bases from V and 0 bases from J, with 18 bases in between.

J is TRBJ2-7 and V is TRBV5-6; 11 bases are shared with TRBD2. V gave up 4 bases and J gave up 3 bases; unmatched junction bases: 6. Germline CDR1 and CDR2: SGHDT and YYEEEE. This CDR3 has 15 amino acids. The CDR3 nucleotides read TGTGCCAGCAGCCCCGGGACTAGCGGACTCTACGAGCAGTACTTC. This encodes CASSPGTSGLYEQYF.

The rearrangement links TRBV25-1 to TRBJ2-1, with 9 bases aligning to TRBD1. Per the germline V gene, CDR1 is MGHDK and CDR2 is SYGVNS. V dropped 3 bases and J dropped 3; count of bases not matched to a gene: 6. The CDR3 totals 16 residues. CDR3 region: CASSDSGQGSYNEQFF. CDR3 nucleotides: TGTGCCAGCAGTGATTCAGGACAGGGGAGCTACAATGAGCAGTTCTTC.

V and J are TRBV5-8 and TRBJ2-1; 14 bases fit TRBD2. Germline V gene lookup returns CDR1 SGHTS and CDR2 YDEGEE. This CDR3 has 16 residues. The V gene end was trimmed by 5 bases and the J gene end by 7 bases; junction bases not matched to a gene: 8. CDR3 nucleotides: TGTGCCAGCAGGTGGGGACTAGCGGGAGAAACTAATGAGCAGTTCTTC. It specifies CASRWGLAGETNEQFF.

This chain uses TRBV14 with TRBJ1-1; perhaps TRBD1 as D (6 bases). CDR1 is SGHDN and CDR2 is FVKESK in the germline V gene. V was clipped by 3 bases and J by 6 bases, with 20 bases between them. This CDR3 region has 16 residues. Here the CDR3 DNA reads TGTGCCAGCAGCCAGGGGCCGACAGGCCCCAGGGCTGAAGCTTTCTTT. Translation: CASSQGPTGPRAEAFF.

Comment on this clone: This may come from a read error, since a much larger clone is one base off. Likely a read error: the CDR3 ends without its conserved phenylalanine or tryptophan. The gene calls are TRBV30 and TRBJ1-2; possible D gene TRBD1, 6 bases. Between the trimmed V and J ends, which lost 4 bases and 8 bases, there was a span of 20 bases. Per germline, CDR1 GTSNPN and CDR2 SVGIG (reference sequence). CDR3 length: 14 amino acids. The chain's CDR3 is CAWKFGAGAGGYTS. The CDR3 DNA sequence: TGTGCCTGGAAGTTCGGGGCGGGGGCTGGAGGCTACACCTCC.

The V gene is TRBV4-1, the J gene TRBJ2-1; D call uncertain. Germline assignment: CDR1 MGHRA and CDR2 YSYEKL. The CDR3 spans 13 residues. V was shortened by 4 bases and J by 5 bases, with 9 bases between the two germline ends. The DNA for the CDR3 is TGCGCCAGCAGCCCGGCTGGAGACAATGAGCAGTTCTTC. It codes for CASSPAGDNEQFF.

This chain uses TRBV5-4 with TRBJ2-2; a possible D gene is TRBD1 (6 bases). The CDR3 contains 15 residues. V was cut by 4 bases and J by 4 bases, with 14 bases left in between. CDR1 and CDR2 (germline): SGHNT, YYREEE (reference sequence). The CDR3 bases are TGTGCCAGCAGCAGGGACATGCAGGTCACCGGGGAGCTGTTTTTT. Protein sequence: CASSRDMQVTGELFF.

The J gene is TRBJ2-5, the V gene TRBV6-5; 8 bases are a match to TRBD1. J gave up 3 bases and V 5 bases, and 2 bases lay outside the gene matches. Germline values: CDR1 MNHEY, CDR2 SVGAGI. The CDR3 is 13 amino acids. CDR3 region: CASSVDREETQYF. The CDR3 region has the DNA TGTGCCAGCAGTGTGGACAGGGAAGAGACCCAGTACTTC.

J is TRBJ2-5 and V is TRBV2, with 7 nucleotides matching TRBD2. Trimming removed 3 bases from V and 5 bases from J; junction bases left unmatched: 6. The CDR3 extends over 14 amino acids. Germline V gene data show CDR1 as SNHLY and CDR2 as FYNNEI. The CDR3 DNA follows: TGTGCCAGCAGTGAGCGGGAGATGAGGGAGACCCAGTACTTC. Translating it yields CASSEREMRETQYF. Looking up the rest from reference TRBV2 and TRBJ2-5 gives the full variable domain: EPEVTQTPSHQVTQMGQEVILRCVPISNHLYFYWYRQILGQKVEFLVSFYNNEISEKSEIFDDQFSVERPDGSNFTLKIRSTKLEDSAMYFCASSEREMRETQYFGPGTRLLVL.

This clone showed up just a few times. The V and J genes are TRBV4-3 and TRBJ1-4; D unresolved. The CDR3 length is 14 residues. Trimming stripped 0 bases from V and 6 bases from J, with 8 bases between. CDR1 LGHNA and CDR2 YSLEER come from the germline V gene. The CDR3 region has the DNA TGCGCCAGCAGCCAAGATCTCACCTATGAAAAACTGTTTTTT. Protein: CASSQDLTYEKLFF.

The chain carries TRBV30 and TRBJ1-2; D gene unclear. Germline V gene data show CDR1 as GTSNPN and CDR2 as SVGIG (reference sequence). The CDR3 is 14 amino acids. Deletions cut 4 bases from V and 3 bases from J, with 15 bases between. The chain's CDR3 is CAWKGGISYYGYTF. The CDR3, as DNA: TGTGCCTGGAAGGGAGGGATCTCTTACTATGGCTACACCTTC. Based on the CDR3 plus reference TRBV30 and TRBJ1-2, the full variable domain is SQTIHQWPATLVQPVGSPLSLECTVEGTSNPNLYWYRQAAGRGLQLLFYSVGIGQISSEVPQNLSASRPQDRQFILSSKKLLLSDSGFYLCAWKGGISYYGYTFGSGTRLTVV.

The genes are TRBV19 and TRBJ2-5; D ambiguous. The CDR3 runs 11 residues. V was clipped by 3 bases and J by 3 bases, with 2 bases between them. Germline V lookup: CDR1 LNHDA, CDR2 SQIVND (reference sequence). The CDR3, as DNA: TGTGCCAGTAGTATGAAAGAGACCCAGTACTTC. This translates into CASSMKETQYF.

This clone occurred a few times. V and J are TRBV4-3 and TRBJ1-1; the match to TRBD1 covers 11 bases. Germline assignment: CDR1 LGHNA and CDR2 YSLEER. V trimming: 2 bases; J trimming: 1 base; junction bases outside the gene matches: 9. The CDR3 is 18 residues long. Here the CDR3 DNA reads TGCGCCAGCAGCCAATACCTCCGGGACAGGGGGGGGAACACTGAAGCTTTCTTT. Translating gives CASSQYLRDRGGNTEAFF.

The chain recombines TRBV2 with TRBJ1-1; D gene ambiguous. Germline CDR1 reads SNHLY; CDR2 reads FYNNEI. V lost 8 bases and J lost 1, with 14 bases in between. The length of the CDR3 is 14 residues. Written as DNA, the CDR3 is TGTGCCAGCCGTAGACCGCCGGGGAACACTGAAGCTTTCTTT. Translating gives CASRRPPGNTEAFF.

The chain uses TRBV5-1 and TRBJ2-3; TRBD2 matches 10 bases. Trimming at V came to 7 bases and at J to 0 bases, leaving 5 bases not matched to a gene. This CDR3 spans 15 amino acids. CDR1 is SGHRS and CDR2 is YFSETQ in the germline V gene. CDR3: CASGPSGSSTDTQYF. CDR3 bases: TGCGCCAGCGGGCCTAGCGGGAGTAGCACAGATACGCAGTATTTT. Combining the CDR3 with reference TRBV5-1 and TRBJ2-3 gives the whole variable domain KAGVTQTPRYLIKTRGQQVTLSCSPISGHRSVSWYQQTPGQGLQFLFEYFSETQRNKGNFPGRFSGRQFSNSRSEMNVSTLELGDSALYLCASGPSGSSTDTQYFGPGTRLTVL.

The chain combines TRBV7-9 with TRBJ2-1, with a tentative D call TRBD1 (6 bases). Germline loops: CDR1 SEHNR, CDR2 FQNEAQ (reference sequence). Trimming left V 1 base short and J 4 bases short, with 11 bases between. This CDR3 is 15 amino acids long. CDR3 DNA sequence: TGTGCCAGCAGCTTAGGCCTGGACAGATACAATGAGCAGTTCTTC. It yields the protein CASSLGLDRYNEQFF.

This clone came up many times. Different DNA sequences within this sample yield the same CDR3. The chain uses TRBV5-8 and TRBJ1-1; D might be TRBD1 (5 bases). V was shortened by 1 base and J by 4 bases, with 11 bases between the two germline ends. Germline-derived CDR1 and CDR2 are SGHTS and YDEGEE. The CDR3 totals 14 residues. Here the CDR3 DNA reads TGTGCCAGCAGCTTGAGGGGTCTGGGCACTGAAGCTTTCTTT. It translates to CASSLRGLGTEAFF.